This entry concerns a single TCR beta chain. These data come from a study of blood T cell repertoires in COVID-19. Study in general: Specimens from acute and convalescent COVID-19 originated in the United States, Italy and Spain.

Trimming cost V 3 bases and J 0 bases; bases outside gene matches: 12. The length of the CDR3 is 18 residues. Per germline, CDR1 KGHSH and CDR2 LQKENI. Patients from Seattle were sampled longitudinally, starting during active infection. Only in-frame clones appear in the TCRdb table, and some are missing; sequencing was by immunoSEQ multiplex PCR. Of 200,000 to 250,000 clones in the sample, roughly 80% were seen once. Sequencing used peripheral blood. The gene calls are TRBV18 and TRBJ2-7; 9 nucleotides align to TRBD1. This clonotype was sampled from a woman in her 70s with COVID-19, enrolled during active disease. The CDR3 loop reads CASSPTTGPTGGSYEQYF. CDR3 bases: TGTGCCAGCTCACCGACTACGGGTCCGACAGGGGGCTCCTACGAGCAGTACTTC.